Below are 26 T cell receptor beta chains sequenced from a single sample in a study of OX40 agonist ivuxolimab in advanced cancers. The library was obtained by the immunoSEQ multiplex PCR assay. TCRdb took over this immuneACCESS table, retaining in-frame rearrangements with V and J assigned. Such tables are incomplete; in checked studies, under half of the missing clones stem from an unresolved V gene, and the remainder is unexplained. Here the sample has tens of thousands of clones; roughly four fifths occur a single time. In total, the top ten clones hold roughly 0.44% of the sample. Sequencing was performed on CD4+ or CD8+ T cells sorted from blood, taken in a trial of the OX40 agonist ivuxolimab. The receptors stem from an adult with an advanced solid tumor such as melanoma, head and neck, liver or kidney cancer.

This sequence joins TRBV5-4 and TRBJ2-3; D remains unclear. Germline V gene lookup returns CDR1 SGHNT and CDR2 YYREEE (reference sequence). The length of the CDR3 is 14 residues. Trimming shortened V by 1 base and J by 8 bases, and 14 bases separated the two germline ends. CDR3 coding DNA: TGTGCCAGCAGCTTGACGTTTAGTAGCCGTACGCAGTATTTT. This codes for CASSLTFSSRTQYF.

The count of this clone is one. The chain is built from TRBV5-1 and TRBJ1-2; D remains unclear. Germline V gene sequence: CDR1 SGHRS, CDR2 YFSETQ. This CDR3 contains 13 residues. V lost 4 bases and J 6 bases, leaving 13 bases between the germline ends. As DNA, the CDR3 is TGCGCCAGCAGCCTAACGGGTTTAGATGGCTACACCTTC. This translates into CASSLTGLDGYTF.

The CDR3 DNA reads TGTGCCATCAGTGAGAAAGCGGGAATGGACAATGAGCAGTTCTTC. It encodes CAISEKAGMDNEQFF. The chain links TRBV10-3 to TRBJ2-1; 7 nucleotides match TRBD2. Trimming cost V 2 bases and J 5 bases; bases outside gene matches: 6. The germline V gene has CDR1 ENHRY and CDR2 SYGVKD. The CDR3 length is 15 residues.

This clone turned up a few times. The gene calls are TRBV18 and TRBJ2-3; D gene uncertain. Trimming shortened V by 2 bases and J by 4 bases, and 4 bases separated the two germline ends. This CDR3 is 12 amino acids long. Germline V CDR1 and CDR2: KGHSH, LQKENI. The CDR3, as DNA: TGTGCCAGCTCACCATCGTCAGATACGCAGTATTTT. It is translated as CASSPSSDTQYF.

The CDR3 DNA sequence: TGTGCCAGCAGCGCCGGGACAGGGGGCTCAGAGACCCAGTACTTC. Amino acid sequence: CASSAGTGGSETQYF. V is TRBV7-3 and J is TRBJ2-5; TRBD1 matches 12 bases. The V gene's germline CDR1 is SGHTA and CDR2 FQGTGA. J was trimmed by 4 bases and V by 5 bases; bases with no gene match: 5. The length of the CDR3 is 15 residues.

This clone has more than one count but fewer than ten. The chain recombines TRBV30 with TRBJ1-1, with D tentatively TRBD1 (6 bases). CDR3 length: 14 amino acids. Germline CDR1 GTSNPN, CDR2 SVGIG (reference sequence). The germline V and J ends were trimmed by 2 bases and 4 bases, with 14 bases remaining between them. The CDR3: CAWSFGTGTTEAFF. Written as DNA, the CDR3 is TGTGCCTGGAGTTTCGGAACAGGGACCACTGAAGCTTTCTTT.

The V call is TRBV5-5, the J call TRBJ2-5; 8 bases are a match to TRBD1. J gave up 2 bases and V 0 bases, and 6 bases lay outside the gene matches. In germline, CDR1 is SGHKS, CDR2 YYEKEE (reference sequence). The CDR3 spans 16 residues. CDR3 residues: CASSLDQGALQETQYF. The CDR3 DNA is TGTGCCAGCAGCTTGGACCAGGGGGCGTTACAAGAGACCCAGTACTTC.

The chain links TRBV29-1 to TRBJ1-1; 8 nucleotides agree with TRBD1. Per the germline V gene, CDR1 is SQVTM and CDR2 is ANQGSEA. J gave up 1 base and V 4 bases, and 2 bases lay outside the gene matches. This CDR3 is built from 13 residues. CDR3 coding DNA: TGCAGCGTTGTCGGGACAGGGAACACTGAAGCTTTCTTT. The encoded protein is CSVVGTGNTEAFF.

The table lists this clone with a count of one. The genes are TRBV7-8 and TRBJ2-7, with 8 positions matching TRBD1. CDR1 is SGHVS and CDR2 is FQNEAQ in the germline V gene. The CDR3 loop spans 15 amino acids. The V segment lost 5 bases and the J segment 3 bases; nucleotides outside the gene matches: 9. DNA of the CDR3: TGTGCCAGCAGCCCCTACCGACAGGGGCACTACGAGCAGTACTTC. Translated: CASSPYRQGHYEQYF.

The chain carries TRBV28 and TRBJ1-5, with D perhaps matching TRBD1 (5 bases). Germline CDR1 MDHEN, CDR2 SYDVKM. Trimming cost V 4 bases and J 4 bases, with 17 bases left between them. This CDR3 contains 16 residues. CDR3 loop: CASSWVRGALNQPQHF. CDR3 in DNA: TGTGCCAGCAGTTGGGTGAGGGGCGCTCTAAATCAGCCCCAGCATTTT.

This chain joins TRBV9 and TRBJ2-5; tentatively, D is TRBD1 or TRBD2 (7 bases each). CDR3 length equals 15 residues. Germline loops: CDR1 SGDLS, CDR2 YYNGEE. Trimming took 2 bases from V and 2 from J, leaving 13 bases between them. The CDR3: CASSVRGGQQETQYF. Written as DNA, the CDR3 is TGTGCCAGCAGCGTGAGGGGGGGACAGCAAGAGACCCAGTACTTC.

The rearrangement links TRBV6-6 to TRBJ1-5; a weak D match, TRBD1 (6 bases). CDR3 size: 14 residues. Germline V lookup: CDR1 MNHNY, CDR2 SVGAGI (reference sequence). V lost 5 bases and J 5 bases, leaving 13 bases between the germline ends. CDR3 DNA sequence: TGTGCCAGCAGTCCACGTAACAGGGATCAGCCCCAGCATTTT. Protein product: CASSPRNRDQPQHF.

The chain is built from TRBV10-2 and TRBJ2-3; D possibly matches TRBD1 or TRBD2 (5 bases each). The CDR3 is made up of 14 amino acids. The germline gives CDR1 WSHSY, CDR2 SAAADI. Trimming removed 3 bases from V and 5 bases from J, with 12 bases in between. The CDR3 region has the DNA TGCGCCAGCAGTGATGGAACTAGGGGAGATACGCAGTATTTT. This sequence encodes CASSDGTRGDTQYF.

The CDR3 spells CATNPPSKDTQYF. DNA of the CDR3: TGTGCCACCAACCCCCCCTCCAAGGATACGCAGTATTTT. The chain recombines TRBV25-1 with TRBJ2-3; D is unclear. Germline V gene data show CDR1 as MGHDK and CDR2 as SYGVNS. The V end lost 10 bases, the J end lost 6 bases, and 17 bases lay between the germline ends. The CDR3 is made up of 13 amino acids.

The CDR3 here is CASSFGGNTEAFF. As DNA, the CDR3 is TGTGCCAGCAGCTTCGGGGGGAACACTGAAGCTTTCTTT. The V call is TRBV5-5, the J call TRBJ1-1; tentatively, D is TRBD1 (5 bases). CDR1 and CDR2 from the germline V gene are SGHKS and YYEKEE (reference sequence). V dropped 2 bases and J dropped 1 base, with 6 bases sitting between them. The CDR3 spans 13 residues.

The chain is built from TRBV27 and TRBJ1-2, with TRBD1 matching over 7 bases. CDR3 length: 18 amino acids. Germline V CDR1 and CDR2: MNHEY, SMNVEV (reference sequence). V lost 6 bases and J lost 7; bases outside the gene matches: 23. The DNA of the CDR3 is TGTGCCAGCAGCCCATCCTTATGGGCATACGGGCAGGGGGGTGGCTACACCTTC. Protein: CASSPSLWAYGQGGGYTF.

The CDR3 region is CASSRDTLTTFF. CDR3 coding DNA: TGTGCCAGTTCACGGGACACGCTAACCACTTTCTTT. The chain links TRBV6-6 to TRBJ1-1; weak D call: TRBD1 (6 bases). This CDR3 has 12 residues. Germline V CDR1 and CDR2: MNHNY, SVGAGI (reference sequence). V dropped 9 bases and J dropped 12 bases, with 20 bases sitting between them.

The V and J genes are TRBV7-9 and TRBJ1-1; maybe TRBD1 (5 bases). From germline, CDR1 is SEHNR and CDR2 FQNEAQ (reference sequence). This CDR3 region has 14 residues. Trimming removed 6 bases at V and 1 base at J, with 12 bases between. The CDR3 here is CASSYDSQNTEAFF. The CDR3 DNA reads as TGTGCCAGCAGTTATGACAGCCAGAACACTGAAGCTTTCTTT.

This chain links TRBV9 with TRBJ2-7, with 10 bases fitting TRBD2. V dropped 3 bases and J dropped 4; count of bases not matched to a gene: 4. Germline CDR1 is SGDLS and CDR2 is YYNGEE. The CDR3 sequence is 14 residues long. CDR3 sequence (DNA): TGTGCCAGCAGCGGGGGACTAGCGACTTACGAGCAGTACTTC. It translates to CASSGGLATYEQYF.

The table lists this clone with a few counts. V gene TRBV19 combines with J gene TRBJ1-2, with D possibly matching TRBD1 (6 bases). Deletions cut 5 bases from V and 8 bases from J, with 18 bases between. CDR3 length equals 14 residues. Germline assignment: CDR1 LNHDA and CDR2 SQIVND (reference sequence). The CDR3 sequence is CASSPSQGRQGYTF. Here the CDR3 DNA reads TGTGCCAGTAGTCCCTCACAGGGTCGTCAAGGCTACACCTTC.

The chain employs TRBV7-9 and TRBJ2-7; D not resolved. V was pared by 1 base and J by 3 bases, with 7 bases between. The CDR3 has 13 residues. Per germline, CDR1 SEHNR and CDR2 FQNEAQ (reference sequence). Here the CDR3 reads CASSLGAHYEQYV. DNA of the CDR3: TGTGCCAGCAGCTTAGGTGCACACTACGAGCAGTACGTC.

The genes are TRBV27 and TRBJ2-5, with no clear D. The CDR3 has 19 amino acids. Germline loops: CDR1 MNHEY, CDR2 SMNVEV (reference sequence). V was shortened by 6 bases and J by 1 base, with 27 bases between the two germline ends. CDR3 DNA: TGTGCCAGCAGCCCCACAAGGGTTTTACTCGGGCCCATCCAAGAGACCCAGTACTTC. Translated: CASSPTRVLLGPIQETQYF.

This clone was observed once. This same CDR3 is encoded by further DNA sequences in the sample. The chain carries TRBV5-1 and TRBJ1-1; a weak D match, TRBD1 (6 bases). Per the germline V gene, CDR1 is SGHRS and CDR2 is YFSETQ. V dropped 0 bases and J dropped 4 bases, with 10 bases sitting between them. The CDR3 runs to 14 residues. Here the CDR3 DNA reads TGCGCCAGCAGCTTGGGGACAGAAGGCACTGAAGCTTTCTTT. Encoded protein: CASSLGTEGTEAFF.

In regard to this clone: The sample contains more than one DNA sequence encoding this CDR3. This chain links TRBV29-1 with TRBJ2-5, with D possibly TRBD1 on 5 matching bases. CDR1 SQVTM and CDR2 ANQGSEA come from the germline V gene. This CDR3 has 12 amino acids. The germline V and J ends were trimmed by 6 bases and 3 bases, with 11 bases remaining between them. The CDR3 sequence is CSVRRAEETQYF. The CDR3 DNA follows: TGCAGCGTCCGCAGGGCTGAAGAGACCCAGTACTTC.

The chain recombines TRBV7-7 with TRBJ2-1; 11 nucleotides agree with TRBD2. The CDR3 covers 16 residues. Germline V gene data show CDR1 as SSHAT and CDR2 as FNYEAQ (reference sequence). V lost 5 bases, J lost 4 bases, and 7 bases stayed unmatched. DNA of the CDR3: TGTGCCAGCAGCGAGCATATAGCGGGGGGGTACAATGAGCAGTTCTTC. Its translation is CASSEHIAGGYNEQFF.

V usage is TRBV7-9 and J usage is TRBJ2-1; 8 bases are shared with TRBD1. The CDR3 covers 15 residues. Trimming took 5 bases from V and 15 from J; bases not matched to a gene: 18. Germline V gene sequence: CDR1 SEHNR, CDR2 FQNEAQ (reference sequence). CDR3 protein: CASSRGTGGGGRMFF. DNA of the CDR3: TGTGCCAGCAGCCGTGGGACAGGTGGAGGGGGCAGAATGTTCTTC. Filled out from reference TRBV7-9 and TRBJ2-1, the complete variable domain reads DTGVSQNPRHKITKRGQNVTFRCDPISEHNRLYWYRQTLGQGPEFLTYFQNEAQLEKSRLLSDRFSAERPKGSFSTLEIQRTEQGDSAMYLCASSRGTGGGGRMFFGPGTRLTVL.